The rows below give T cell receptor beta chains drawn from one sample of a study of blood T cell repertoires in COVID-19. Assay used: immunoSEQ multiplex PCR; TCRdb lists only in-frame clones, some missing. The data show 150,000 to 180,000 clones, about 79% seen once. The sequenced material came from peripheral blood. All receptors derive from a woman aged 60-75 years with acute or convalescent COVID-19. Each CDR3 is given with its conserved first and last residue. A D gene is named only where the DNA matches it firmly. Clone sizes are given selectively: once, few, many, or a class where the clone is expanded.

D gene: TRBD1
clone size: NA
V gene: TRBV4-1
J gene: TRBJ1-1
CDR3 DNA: TGCGCCAGCAGCCAAGGGGACAGAACCAACACTGAAGCTTTCTTT
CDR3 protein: CASSQGDRTNTEAFF

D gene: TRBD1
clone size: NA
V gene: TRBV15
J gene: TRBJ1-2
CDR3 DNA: TGTGCCATCTCGGCGGGGGACAGGGGGGACTATGGCTACACCTTC
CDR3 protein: CAISAGDRGDYGYTF

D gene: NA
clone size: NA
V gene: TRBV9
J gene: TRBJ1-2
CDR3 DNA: TGTGCCAGCAGCGTAGGACACAACTATGGCTACACCTTC
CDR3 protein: CASSVGHNYGYTF

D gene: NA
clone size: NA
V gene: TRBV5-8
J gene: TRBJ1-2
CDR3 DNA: TGTGCCAGCAGCGGCAGGGATTCGAACTATGGCTACACCTTC
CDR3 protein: CASSGRDSNYGYTF

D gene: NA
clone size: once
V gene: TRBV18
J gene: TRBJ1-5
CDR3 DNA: TGTGCCAGCTCCCCCGGGGGTGGCAATCAGCCCCAGCATTTT
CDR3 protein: CASSPGGGNQPQHF

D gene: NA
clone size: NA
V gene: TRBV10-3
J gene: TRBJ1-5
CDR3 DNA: TGTGCCATCAGTCCACAGGCGGACGGCAATCAGCCCCAGCATTTT
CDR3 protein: CAISPQADGNQPQHF

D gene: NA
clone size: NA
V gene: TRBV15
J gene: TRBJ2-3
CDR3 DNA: TGTGCCACCAGCGGGAGCCAGGACCAGTATACGCAGTATTTT
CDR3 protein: CATSGSQDQYTQYF

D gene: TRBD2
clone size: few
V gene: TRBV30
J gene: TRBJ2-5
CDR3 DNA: TGTGCCCTTAGCGGGGGGGCCAGGGAGACCCAGTACTTC
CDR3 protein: CALSGGARETQYF

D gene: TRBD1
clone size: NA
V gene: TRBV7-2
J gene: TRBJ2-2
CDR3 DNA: TGTGCCAGCAGGGGACAGGGCCCCACCGGGGAGCTGTTTTTT
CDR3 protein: CASRGQGPTGELFF

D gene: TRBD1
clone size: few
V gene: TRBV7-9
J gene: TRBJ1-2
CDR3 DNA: TGTGCCAGCAGCTTAGGACAGGGACTCTATGGCTACACCTTC
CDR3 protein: CASSLGQGLYGYTF

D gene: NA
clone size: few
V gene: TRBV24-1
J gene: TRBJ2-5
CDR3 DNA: TGTGCCACCAGTGATCCGTCTCGACAGGACCTTCAAGAGACCCAGTACTTC
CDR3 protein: CATSDPSRQDLQETQYF